The TCR beta chain described here comes from a study of Ad26.COV2.S vaccination and SARS-CoV-2 variants. Whole-study context: Once, or twice with 56 days between doses, Ad26.COV2.S was given intramuscularly.

Using immunoSEQ multiplex PCR, the repertoire was profiled, and TCRdb retains in-frame clones only, with some absent. The table includes 300,000 to 400,000 clones, around 90% detected once. Indicated treatment: roughly 20 received Ad26.COV2.S at low or high dose, single or two shots; 5 received placebo; per-sample allocation not given. After the first vaccine or placebo injection, samples were drawn on day 63. The receptor's source is a person aged 18-65 years who received the Ad26.COV2.S COVID-19 vaccine or a placebo. The specimen was peripheral blood, collected in a trial of Ad26.COV2.S vaccine versus placebo.

The CDR3 reads CASTQSGTGLNEQYF. The CDR3 nucleotides read TGTGCCAGCACCCAATCCGGGACAGGGTTGAACGAGCAGTACTTC. The chain is built from TRBV27 and TRBJ2-7; 9 positions match TRBD1. Per germline, CDR1 MNHEY and CDR2 SMNVEV (reference sequence). The V gene end was trimmed by 7 bases and the J gene end by 5 bases; junction bases not matched to a gene: 12. This CDR3 comprises 15 residues.